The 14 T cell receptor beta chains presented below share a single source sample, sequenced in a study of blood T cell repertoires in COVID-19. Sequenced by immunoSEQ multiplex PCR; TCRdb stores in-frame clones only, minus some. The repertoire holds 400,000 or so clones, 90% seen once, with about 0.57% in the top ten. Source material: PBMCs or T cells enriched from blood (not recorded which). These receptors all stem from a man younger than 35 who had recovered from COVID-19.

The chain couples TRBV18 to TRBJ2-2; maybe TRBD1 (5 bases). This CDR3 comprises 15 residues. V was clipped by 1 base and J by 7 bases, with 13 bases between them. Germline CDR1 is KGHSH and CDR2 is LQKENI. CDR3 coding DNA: TGTGCCAGCTCACCACGGCCAGGGATGGACGGGGAGCTGTTTTTT. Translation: CASSPRPGMDGELFF.

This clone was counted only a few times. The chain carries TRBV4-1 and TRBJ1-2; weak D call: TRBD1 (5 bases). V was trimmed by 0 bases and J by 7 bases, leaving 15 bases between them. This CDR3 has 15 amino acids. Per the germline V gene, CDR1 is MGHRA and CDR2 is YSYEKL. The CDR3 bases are TGCGCCAGCAGCCAAGATAGCCGGGGGGATGGTGGCTACACCTTC. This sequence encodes CASSQDSRGDGGYTF.

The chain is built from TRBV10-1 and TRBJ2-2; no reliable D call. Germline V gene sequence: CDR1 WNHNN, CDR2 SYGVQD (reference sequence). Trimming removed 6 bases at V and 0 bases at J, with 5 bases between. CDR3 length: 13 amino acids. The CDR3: CASRDTNTGELFF. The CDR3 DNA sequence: TGCGCCAGCAGAGACACGAACACCGGGGAGCTGTTTTTT.

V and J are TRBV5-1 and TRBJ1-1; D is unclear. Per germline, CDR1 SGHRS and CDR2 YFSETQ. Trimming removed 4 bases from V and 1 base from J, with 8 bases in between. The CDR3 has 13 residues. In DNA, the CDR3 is TGCGCCAGCAGCGCGGGCCCGAACACTGAAGCTTTCTTT. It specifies CASSAGPNTEAFF.

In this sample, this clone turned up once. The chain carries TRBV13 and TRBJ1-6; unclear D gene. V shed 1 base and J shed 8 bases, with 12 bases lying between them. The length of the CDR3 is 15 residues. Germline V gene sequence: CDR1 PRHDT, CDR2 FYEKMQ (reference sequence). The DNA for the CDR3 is TGTGCCAGCAGCTTAGCGGCGGGTTCCCATTCACCCCTCCACTTT. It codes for CASSLAAGSHSPLHF.

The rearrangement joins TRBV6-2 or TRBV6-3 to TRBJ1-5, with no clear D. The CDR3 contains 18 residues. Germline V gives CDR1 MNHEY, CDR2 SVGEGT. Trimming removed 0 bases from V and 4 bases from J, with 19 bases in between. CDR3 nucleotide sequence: TGTGCCAGCAGTTACTCTAGGGCCCCCGGTGGCGGGAATCAGCCCCAGCATTTT. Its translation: CASSYSRAPGGGNQPQHF.

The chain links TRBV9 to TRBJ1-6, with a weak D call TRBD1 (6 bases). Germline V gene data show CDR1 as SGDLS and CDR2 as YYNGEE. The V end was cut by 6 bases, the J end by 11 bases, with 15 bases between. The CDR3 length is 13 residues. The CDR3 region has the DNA TGTGCCAGCACCAGGGGTGGTTTTGCACCCCTCCACTTT. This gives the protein CASTRGGFAPLHF. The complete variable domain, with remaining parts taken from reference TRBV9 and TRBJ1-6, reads DSGVTQTPKHLITATGQRVTLRCSPRSGDLSVYWYQQSLDQGLQFLIQYYNGEERAKGNILERFSAQQFPDLHSELNLSSLELGDSALYFCASTRGGFAPLHFGNGTRLTVT.

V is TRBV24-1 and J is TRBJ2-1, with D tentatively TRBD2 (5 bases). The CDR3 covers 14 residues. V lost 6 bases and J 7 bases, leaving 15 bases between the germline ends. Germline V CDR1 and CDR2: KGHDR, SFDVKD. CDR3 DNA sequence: TGTGCCACCAGTAGTCTTAGGGAGAGGAATGAGCAGTTCTTC. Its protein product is CATSSLRERNEQFF.

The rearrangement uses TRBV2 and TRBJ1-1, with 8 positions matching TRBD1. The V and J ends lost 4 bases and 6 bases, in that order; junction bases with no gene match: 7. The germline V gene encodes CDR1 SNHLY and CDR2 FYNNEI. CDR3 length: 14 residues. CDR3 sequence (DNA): TGTGCCAGCAGTGTGTCAGGGGGCAGCTCTGAAGCTTTCTTT. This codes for CASSVSGGSSEAFF.

For the CDR3, the DNA is TGTGCCAGCAGCTTGGAGGCAGCGGGCAATGAGCAGTTCTTC. It is translated as CASSLEAAGNEQFF. V gene TRBV5-4 combines with J gene TRBJ2-1; D possibly corresponds to TRBD2 (6 bases). Trimming left V 0 bases short and J 6 bases short, with 10 bases between. CDR3 length: 14 amino acids. The germline V gene encodes CDR1 SGHNT and CDR2 YYREEE (reference sequence).

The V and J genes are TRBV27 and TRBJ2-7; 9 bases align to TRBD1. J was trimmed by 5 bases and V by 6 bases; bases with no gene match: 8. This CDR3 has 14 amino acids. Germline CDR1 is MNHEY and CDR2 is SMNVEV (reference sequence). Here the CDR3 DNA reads TGTGCCAGCAGGCCGGACAGGGGTGAGGACGAGCAGTACTTC. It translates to CASRPDRGEDEQYF.

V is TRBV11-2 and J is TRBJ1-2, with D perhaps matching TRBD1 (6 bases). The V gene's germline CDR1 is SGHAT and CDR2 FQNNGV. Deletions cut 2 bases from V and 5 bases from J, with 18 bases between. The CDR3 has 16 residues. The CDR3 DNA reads TGTGCCAGCAGCTTAACGGGGGGGCGTCCCCCATATGGCTACACCTTC. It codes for CASSLTGGRPPYGYTF.

The CDR3 loop is CASSQAGLGEQYF. CDR3 DNA: TGTGCCAGCAGTCAGGCGGGCTTGGGCGAGCAGTACTTC. The V and J genes are TRBV2 and TRBJ2-7; maybe TRBD2 (5 bases). CDR1 is SNHLY, CDR2 FYNNEI, per germline. This CDR3 is 13 amino acids long. Trimming took off 5 bases at V and 6 bases at J, with 14 bases between the two ends.

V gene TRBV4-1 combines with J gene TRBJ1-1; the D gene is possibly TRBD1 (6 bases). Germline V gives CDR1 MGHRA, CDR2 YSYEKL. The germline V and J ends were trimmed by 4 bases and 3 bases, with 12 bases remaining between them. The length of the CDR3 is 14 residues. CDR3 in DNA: TGCGCCAGCAGCCTGGGACAAGGGTACACTGAAGCTTTCTTT. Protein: CASSLGQGYTEAFF.